A selection of T cell receptor beta chains follows, all from one sample in a study of T cell changes during pregnancy in multiple sclerosis. Generated by immunoSEQ multiplex PCR, the TCRdb table keeps only in-frame clones and is missing some. The table shows 55,000 to 85,000 clones, with approximately 90% occurring only once. This sample comprised peripheral blood, obtained in the third trimester of pregnancy. Every receptor here comes from a female donor with multiple sclerosis, enrolled in a pregnancy study. The conserved cysteine and the conserved F or W are not part of the CDR3 here. D genes are given only for firm matches.

cdr3_aa,j_call,v_call,d_call
ASSLGQEGDTQY,TRBJ2-3,TRBV5-1,NA
ASSLSRLEGGEQF,TRBJ2-1,TRBV7-9,NA
ASARQEATEAF,TRBJ1-1,TRBV6-5,NA
ASSFSSGRAWEQY,TRBJ2-7,TRBV7-2,TRBD2
ASRETGLQYQETQY,TRBJ2-5,TRBV2,NA
ASSSLAGGWNEQF,TRBJ2-1,TRBV6-5,TRBD2
ASSYRDINQPQH,TRBJ1-5,TRBV7-8,NA
AISESTSGNTGELF,TRBJ2-2,TRBV10-3,TRBD2
ASSESGRLNTEAF,TRBJ1-1,TRBV10-2,NA
ASSLETGGRGYNSPLH,TRBJ1-6,TRBV5-1,TRBD1